The sequence of this TCR beta chain was determined in a study of cytomegalovirus exposure and HLA in healthy donors. Overall study: The 130 or so validation repertoires, a later analysis reported, used the same platform as the approximately 700 first-cohort repertoires. Regarding the study as a whole: Under in vitro conditions, three CMV-associated chains were confirmed as specific for CMV antigens. As was reported, the classifier diagnosed cytomegalovirus status with high specificity and sensitivity.

CDR1 and CDR2 from the germline V gene are SNHLY and FYNNEI. V gave up 4 bases and J gave up 8 bases; unmatched junction bases: 3. The length of the CDR3 is 14 residues. About this clone itself: As yet, its antigen is unknown.

Using immunoSEQ multiplex PCR, the repertoire was profiled, and TCRdb retains in-frame clones only, with some absent. The top ten clones hold 6.2% of a sample with 110,000 to 150,000 clones, 75% to 90% of them seen once. This rearrangement joins TRBV2 to TRBJ2-4, with TRBD2 matching 12 bases. Sequenced: PBMCs. This receptor was obtained from a woman between 25 and 40 years old in good health and CMV-seropositive. CDR3 protein: CASSVLAGGDIQYF. The CDR3 DNA is TGTGCCAGCAGTGTACTAGCGGGAGGTGACATTCAGTACTTC.